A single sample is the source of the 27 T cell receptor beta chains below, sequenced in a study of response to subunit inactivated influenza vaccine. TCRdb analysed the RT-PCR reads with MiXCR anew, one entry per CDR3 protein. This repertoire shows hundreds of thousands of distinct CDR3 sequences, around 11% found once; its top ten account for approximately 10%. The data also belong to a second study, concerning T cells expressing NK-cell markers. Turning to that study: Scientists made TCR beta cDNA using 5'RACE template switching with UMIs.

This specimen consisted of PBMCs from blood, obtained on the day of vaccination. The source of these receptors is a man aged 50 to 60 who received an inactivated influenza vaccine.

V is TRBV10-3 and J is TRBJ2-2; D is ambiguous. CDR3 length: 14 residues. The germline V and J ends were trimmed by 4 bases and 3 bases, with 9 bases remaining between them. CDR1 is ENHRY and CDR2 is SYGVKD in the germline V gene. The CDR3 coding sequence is TGTGCCATCAGTGCTGCATCGTACACCGGGGAGCTGTTTTTT. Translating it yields CAISAASYTGELFF.

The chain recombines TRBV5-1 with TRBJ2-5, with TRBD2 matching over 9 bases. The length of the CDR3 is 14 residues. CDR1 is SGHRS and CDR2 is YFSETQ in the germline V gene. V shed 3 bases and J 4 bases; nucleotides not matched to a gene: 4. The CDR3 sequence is CASSSGTSPETQYF. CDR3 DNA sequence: TGCGCCAGCAGCTCCGGGACTAGCCCAGAGACCCAGTACTTC.

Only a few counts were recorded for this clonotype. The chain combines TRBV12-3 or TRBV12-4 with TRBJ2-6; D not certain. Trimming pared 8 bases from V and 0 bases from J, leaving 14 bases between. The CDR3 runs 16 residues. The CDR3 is CASSGSRFSGANVLTF. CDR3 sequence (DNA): TGTGCCAGCTCGGGCAGCCGTTTCTCTGGGGCCAACGTCCTGACTTTC.

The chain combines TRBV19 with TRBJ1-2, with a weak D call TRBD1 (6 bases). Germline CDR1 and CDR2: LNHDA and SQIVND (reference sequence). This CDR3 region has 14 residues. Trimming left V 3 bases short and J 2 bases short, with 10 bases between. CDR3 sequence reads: CASSIGGRNYGYTF. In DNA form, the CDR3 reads TGTGCCAGTAGTATCGGGGGGCGGAACTATGGCTACACCTTC.

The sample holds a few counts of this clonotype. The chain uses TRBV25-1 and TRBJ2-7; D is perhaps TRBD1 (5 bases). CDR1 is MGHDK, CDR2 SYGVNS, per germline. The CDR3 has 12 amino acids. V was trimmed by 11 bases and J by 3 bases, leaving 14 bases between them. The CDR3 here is CASRQGHYEQYF. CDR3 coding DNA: TGTGCCTCGCGCCAGGGCCACTACGAGCAGTACTTC.

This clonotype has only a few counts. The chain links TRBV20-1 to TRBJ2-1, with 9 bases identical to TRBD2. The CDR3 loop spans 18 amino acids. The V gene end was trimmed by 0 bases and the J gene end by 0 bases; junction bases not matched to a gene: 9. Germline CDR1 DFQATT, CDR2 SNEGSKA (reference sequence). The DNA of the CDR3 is TGCAGTGCTAGAGATAGAAGCGGGGGGCTTACCTCCTACAATGAGCAGTTCTTC. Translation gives CSARDRSGGLTSYNEQFF.

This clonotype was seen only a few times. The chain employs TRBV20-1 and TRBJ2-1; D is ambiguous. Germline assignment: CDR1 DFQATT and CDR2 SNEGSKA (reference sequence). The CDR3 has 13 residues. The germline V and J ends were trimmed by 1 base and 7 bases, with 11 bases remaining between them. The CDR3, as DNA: TGCAGTGCTAGAGGTTTCCGTAGGAATGAGCAGTTCTTC. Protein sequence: CSARGFRRNEQFF.

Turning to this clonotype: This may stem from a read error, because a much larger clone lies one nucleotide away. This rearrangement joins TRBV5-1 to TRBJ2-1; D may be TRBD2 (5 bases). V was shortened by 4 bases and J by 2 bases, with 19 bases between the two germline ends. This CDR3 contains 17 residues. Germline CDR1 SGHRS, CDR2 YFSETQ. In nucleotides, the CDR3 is TGCGCCAGCAGCCGCCCCCACGACTATAGCGCCTACAATGAGCAGTTCTTC. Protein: CASSRPHDYSAYNEQFF.

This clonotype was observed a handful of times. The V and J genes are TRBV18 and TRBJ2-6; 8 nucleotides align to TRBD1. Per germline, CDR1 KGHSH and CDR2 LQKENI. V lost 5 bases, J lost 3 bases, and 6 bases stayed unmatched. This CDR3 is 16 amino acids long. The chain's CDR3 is CASSKDRDLGANVLTF. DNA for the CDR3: TGTGCCAGCTCAAAGGACAGGGACCTTGGGGCCAACGTCCTGACTTTC.

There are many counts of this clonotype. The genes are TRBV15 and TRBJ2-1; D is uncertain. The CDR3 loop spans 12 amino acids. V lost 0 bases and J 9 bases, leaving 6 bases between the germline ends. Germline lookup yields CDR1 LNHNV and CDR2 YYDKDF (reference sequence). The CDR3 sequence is CATSRDLAEQFF. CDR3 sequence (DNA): TGTGCCACCAGCAGAGATCTTGCTGAGCAGTTCTTC.

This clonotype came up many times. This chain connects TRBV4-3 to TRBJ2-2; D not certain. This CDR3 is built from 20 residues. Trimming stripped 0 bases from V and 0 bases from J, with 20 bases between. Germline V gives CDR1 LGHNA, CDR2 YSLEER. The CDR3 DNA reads TGCGCCAGCAGCCAAGATCACCTGAGCGATTGGTACACGAACACCGGGGAGCTGTTTTTT. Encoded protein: CASSQDHLSDWYTNTGELFF.

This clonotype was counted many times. CDR3 coding DNA: TGTGCCAGCAGTGCATGGACAGGGGGTTGGTACAATGAGCAGTTCTTC. Protein sequence: CASSAWTGGWYNEQFF. The rearrangement uses TRBV28 and TRBJ2-1; TRBD1 agrees at 10 bases. This CDR3 spans 16 amino acids. Trimming took 5 bases from V and 4 from J; bases not matched to a gene: 8. CDR1 and CDR2 from the germline V gene are MDHEN and SYDVKM.

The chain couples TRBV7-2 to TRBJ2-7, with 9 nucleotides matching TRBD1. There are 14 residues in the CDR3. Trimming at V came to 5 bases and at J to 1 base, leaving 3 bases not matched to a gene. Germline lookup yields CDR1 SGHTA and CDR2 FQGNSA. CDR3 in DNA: TGTGCCAGCAGCGACGGGACAGGGTCCTACGAGCAGTACTTC. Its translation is CASSDGTGSYEQYF.

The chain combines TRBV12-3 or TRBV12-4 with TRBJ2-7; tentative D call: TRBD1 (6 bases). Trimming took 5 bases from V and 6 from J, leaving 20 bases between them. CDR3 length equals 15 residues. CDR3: CASSRSPQGIGEQYF. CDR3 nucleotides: TGTGCCAGCAGTAGATCGCCCCAGGGGATCGGCGAGCAGTACTTC.

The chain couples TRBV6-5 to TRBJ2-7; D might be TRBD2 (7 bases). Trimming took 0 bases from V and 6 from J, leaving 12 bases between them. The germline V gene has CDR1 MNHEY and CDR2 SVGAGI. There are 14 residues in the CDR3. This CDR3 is CASSYSTAGAEQYF. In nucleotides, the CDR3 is TGTGCCAGCAGTTACTCGACCGCGGGGGCCGAGCAGTACTTC.

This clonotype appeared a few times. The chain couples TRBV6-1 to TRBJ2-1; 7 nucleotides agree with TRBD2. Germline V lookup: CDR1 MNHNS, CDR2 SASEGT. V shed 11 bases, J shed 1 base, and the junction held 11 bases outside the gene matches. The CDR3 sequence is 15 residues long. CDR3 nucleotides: TGTGCCGTCAATGCCGGGACTACATCCTACAATGAGCAGTTCTTC. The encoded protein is CAVNAGTTSYNEQFF.

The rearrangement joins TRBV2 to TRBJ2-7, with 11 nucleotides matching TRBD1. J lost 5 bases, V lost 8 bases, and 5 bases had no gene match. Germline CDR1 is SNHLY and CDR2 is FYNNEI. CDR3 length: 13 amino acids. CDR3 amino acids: CASGGQGVHEQYF. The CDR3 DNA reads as TGTGCCAGCGGGGGACAGGGGGTCCACGAGCAGTACTTC.

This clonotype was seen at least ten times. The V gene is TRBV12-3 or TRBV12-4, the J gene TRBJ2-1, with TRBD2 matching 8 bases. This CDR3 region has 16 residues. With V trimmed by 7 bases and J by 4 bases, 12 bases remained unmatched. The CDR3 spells CASILSSTGGYNEQFF. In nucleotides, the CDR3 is TGTGCCAGCATTCTGTCTTCGACGGGAGGGTACAATGAGCAGTTCTTC.

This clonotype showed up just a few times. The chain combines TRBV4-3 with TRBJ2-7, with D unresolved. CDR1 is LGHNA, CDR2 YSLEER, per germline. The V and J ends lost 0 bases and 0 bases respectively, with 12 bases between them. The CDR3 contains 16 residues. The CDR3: CASSQEVRPISYEQYF. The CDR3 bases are TGCGCCAGCAGCCAAGAAGTGAGGCCTATCTCCTACGAGCAGTACTTC.

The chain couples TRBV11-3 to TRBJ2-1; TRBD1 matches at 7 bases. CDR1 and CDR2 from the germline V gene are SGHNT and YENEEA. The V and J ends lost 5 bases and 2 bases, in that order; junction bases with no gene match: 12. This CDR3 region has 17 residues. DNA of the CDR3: TGTGCCAGCAGCGAAGATACAGGGGATGGGGCCTACAATGAGCAGTTCTTC. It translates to CASSEDTGDGAYNEQFF.

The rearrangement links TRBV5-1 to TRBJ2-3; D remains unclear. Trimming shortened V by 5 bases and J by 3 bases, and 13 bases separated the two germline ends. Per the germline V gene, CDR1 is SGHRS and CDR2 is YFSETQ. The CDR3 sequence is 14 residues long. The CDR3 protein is CASSRLSTTDTQYF. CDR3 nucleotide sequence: TGCGCCAGCAGTCGTCTTAGCACTACAGATACGCAGTATTTT. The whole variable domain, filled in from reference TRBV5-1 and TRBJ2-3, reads KAGVTQTPRYLIKTRGQQVTLSCSPISGHRSVSWYQQTPGQGLQFLFEYFSETQRNKGNFPGRFSGRQFSNSRSEMNVSTLELGDSALYLCASSRLSTTDTQYFGPGTRLTVL.

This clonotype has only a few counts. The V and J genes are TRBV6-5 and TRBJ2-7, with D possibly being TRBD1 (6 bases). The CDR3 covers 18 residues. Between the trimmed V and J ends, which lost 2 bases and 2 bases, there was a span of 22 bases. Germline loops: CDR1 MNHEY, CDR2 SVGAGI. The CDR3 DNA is TGTGCCAGCAGTTACCGGCAGGCCCGGGACACAGGGCCCTACGAGCAGTACTTC. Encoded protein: CASSYRQARDTGPYEQYF.

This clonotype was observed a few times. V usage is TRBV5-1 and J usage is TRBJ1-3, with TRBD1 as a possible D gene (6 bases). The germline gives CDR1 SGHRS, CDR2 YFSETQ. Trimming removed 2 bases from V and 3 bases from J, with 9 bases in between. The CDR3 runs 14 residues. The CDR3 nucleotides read TGCGCCAGCAGCTTAGGGGGTTTTGGAAACACCATATATTTT. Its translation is CASSLGGFGNTIYF.

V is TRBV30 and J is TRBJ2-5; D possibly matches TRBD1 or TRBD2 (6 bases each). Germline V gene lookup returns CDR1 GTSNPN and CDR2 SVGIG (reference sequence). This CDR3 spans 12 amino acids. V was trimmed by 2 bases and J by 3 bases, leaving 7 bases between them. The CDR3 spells CAWSRGEETQYF. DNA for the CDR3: TGTGCCTGGAGTAGGGGGGAAGAGACCCAGTACTTC.

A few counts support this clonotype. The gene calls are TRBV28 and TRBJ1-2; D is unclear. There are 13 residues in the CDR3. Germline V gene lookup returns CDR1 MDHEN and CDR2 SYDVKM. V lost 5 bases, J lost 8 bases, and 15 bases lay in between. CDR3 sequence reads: CASSTHNGGGYTF. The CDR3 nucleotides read TGTGCCAGCAGTACCCACAACGGTGGGGGCTACACCTTC.

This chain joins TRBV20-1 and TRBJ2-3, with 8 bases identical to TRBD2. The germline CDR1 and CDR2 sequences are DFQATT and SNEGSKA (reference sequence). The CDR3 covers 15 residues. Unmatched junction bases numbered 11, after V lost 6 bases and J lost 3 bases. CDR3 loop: CSAEPSAGVTDTQYF. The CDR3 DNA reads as TGCAGTGCGGAGCCCTCAGCGGGGGTTACAGATACGCAGTATTTT.

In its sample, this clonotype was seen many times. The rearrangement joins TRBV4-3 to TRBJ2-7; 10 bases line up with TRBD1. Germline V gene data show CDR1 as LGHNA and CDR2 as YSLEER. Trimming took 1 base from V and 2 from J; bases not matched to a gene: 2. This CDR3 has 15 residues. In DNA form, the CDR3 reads TGCGCCAGCAGCCAAGGACAGGGGGCCACCTACGAGCAGTACTTC. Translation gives CASSQGQGATYEQYF.